One and the same sample provided the 20 T cell receptor beta chains below, sequenced in a study of T cells of healthy individuals. One entry per CDR3 protein, called by TCRdb with MiXCR from the 5' RACE reads. The sample gives about 82,000 distinct CDR3 sequences, 4% to 5.5% of which show up once; roughly 7.5% is in the top ten. All receptors derive from a female donor in good health.

This clonotype has only a few counts. The chain has TRBV11-2 and TRBJ2-5; D uncertain. The CDR3 length is 13 residues. V was shortened by 1 base and J by 7 bases, with 10 bases between the two germline ends. CDR1 and CDR2 (germline): SGHAT, FQNNGV. The CDR3 DNA reads TGTGCCAGCAGCTTAGTGGCTGTGGTGACCCAGTACTTC. This gives the protein CASSLVAVVTQYF.

A few counts support this clonotype. The chain couples TRBV10-2 to TRBJ1-2; D not resolved. Germline V gene sequence: CDR1 WSHSY, CDR2 SAAADI. The CDR3 consists of 14 residues. Between the trimmed V and J ends, which lost 6 bases and 0 bases, there was a span of 11 bases. This chain's CDR3 is CASRSGRSNYGYTF. The CDR3 DNA reads as TGCGCCAGCAGGTCCGGGCGATCTAACTATGGCTACACCTTC.

At least ten counts were recorded for this clonotype. This chain links TRBV4-3 with TRBJ2-1; TRBD2 matches at 8 bases. CDR3 length equals 15 residues. Per the germline V gene, CDR1 is LGHNA and CDR2 is YSLEER. Trimming took 0 bases from V and 6 from J; bases not matched to a gene: 4. CDR3 region: CASSQEDGRVNEQFF. The CDR3 DNA follows: TGCGCCAGCAGCCAAGAGGACGGGAGGGTCAATGAGCAGTTCTTC.

Worth noting for this clonotype: Being one base from a much bigger clone, this may be a read error. The chain employs TRBV30 and TRBJ1-4; possibly TRBD1 for D (5 bases). This CDR3 is 14 amino acids long. The germline V gene has CDR1 GTSNPN and CDR2 SVGIG (reference sequence). The V and J ends lost 5 bases and 2 bases respectively, with 12 bases between them. The CDR3 nucleotides read TGTGCCTGGGGCGCAGGGCGTACTAATGAAAAACTGTTTTTT. Translating gives CAWGAGRTNEKLFF. Variable domain in full (rest from reference TRBV30 and TRBJ1-4): SQTIHQWPATLVQPVGSPLSLECTVEGTSNPNLYWYRQAAGRGLQLLFYSVGIGQISSEVPQNLSASRPQDRQFILSSKKLLLSDSGFYLCAWGAGRTNEKLFFGSGTQLSVL.

V is TRBV5-1 and J is TRBJ2-3; no clear D. CDR1 and CDR2 (germline): SGHRS, YFSETQ. CDR3 size: 12 residues. The germline V and J ends were trimmed by 3 bases and 2 bases, with 4 bases remaining between them. As DNA, the CDR3 is TGCGCCAGCAGCTACCCCACAGATACGCAGTATTTT. Residues: CASSYPTDTQYF. Together with reference TRBV5-1 and TRBJ2-3, the CDR3 gives the full variable domain: KAGVTQTPRYLIKTRGQQVTLSCSPISGHRSVSWYQQTPGQGLQFLFEYFSETQRNKGNFPGRFSGRQFSNSRSEMNVSTLELGDSALYLCASSYPTDTQYFGPGTRLTVL.

In this sample, this clonotype turned up many times. The chain carries TRBV28 and TRBJ2-7; D gene ambiguous. The germline V gene has CDR1 MDHEN and CDR2 SYDVKM. Trimming removed 4 bases from V and 6 bases from J, with 7 bases in between. CDR3 length: 11 residues. The CDR3: CASSSPSEQYF. In DNA, the CDR3 is TGTGCCAGCAGTTCACCTAGCGAGCAGTACTTC. The entire variable domain, with the rest obtained from reference TRBV28 and TRBJ2-7, is as follows: DVKVTQSSRYLVKRTGEKVFLECVQDMDHENMFWYRQDPGLGLRLIYFSYDVKMKEKGDIPEGYSVSREKKERFSLILESASTNQTSMYLCASSSPSEQYFGPGTRLTVT.

This clonotype was detected ten times or more. The chain carries TRBV9 and TRBJ1-1; D unclear. CDR1 and CDR2 from the germline V gene are SGDLS and YYNGEE. The CDR3 covers 13 residues. V lost 4 bases to trimming and J lost 3 bases, with 10 bases between them. CDR3 amino acids: CASSPQSDTEAFF. The CDR3 DNA sequence: TGTGCCAGCAGCCCCCAAAGTGACACTGAAGCTTTCTTT. Full variable domain (rest looked up from reference TRBV9 and TRBJ1-1): DSGVTQTPKHLITATGQRVTLRCSPRSGDLSVYWYQQSLDQGLQFLIQYYNGEERAKGNILERFSAQQFPDLHSELNLSSLELGDSALYFCASSPQSDTEAFFGQGTRLTVV.

This clonotype has a count of ten or more. The chain carries TRBV9 and TRBJ2-2; a possible D gene is TRBD1 (5 bases). Trimming removed 0 bases at V and 4 bases at J, with 13 bases between. Germline CDR1 and CDR2: SGDLS and YYNGEE. CDR3 size: 16 residues. The CDR3 DNA sequence: TGTGCCAGCAGCGTAGGATCACAGGTTGGCACCGGGGAGCTGTTTTTT. Translating gives CASSVGSQVGTGELFF.

Note on this clonotype: A junction end diverges from the germline sequence, so it may reflect a read error. The V gene is TRBV7-9, the J gene TRBJ1-2, with D tentatively TRBD1 (5 bases). CDR3 length: 11 amino acids. In germline, CDR1 is SEHNR, CDR2 FQNEAQ (reference sequence). The CDR3 nucleotides read TGTGCCAGCAGCTTAGGAACCGGGACCGCCTTC. It encodes CASSLGTGTAF.

Only a few counts were recorded for this clonotype. The CDR3 nucleotides read TGTGCCAGCAGCTATGGACACAGGGTCTCTTATGGCTACACCTTC. It translates to CASSYGHRVSYGYTF. The chain uses TRBV5-8 and TRBJ1-2, with D possibly matching TRBD1 (6 bases). The V gene lost 3 bases and the J gene lost 5 bases, with 17 bases spanning the gap. CDR1 and CDR2 from the germline V gene are SGHTS and YDEGEE. This CDR3 region has 15 residues.

The sample holds many counts of this clonotype. The V and J genes are TRBV15 and TRBJ2-3; the D is unclear. The CDR3 contains 13 residues. Germline V gives CDR1 LNHNV, CDR2 YYDKDF (reference sequence). The V end lost 3 bases, the J end lost 3 bases, and 7 bases lay between the germline ends. This CDR3 is CATSSTETDTQYF. CDR3 sequence (DNA): TGTGCCACCAGCAGTACAGAGACAGATACGCAGTATTTT.

This clonotype was observed many times. The CDR3 region has the DNA TGCGCCAGCAGCTCGAGAGAAGACTATGGCTACACCTTC. Translation: CASSSREDYGYTF. J is TRBJ1-2 and V is TRBV5-1; D unclear. V gave up 3 bases and J gave up 3 bases, with 9 bases separating them. The CDR3 contains 13 residues. CDR1 and CDR2 (germline): SGHRS, YFSETQ.

This clonotype appeared a few times. The chain couples TRBV19 to TRBJ2-1; 10 nucleotides agree with TRBD2. Germline values: CDR1 LNHDA, CDR2 SQIVND (reference sequence). There are 19 residues in the CDR3. Trimming removed 3 bases from V and 5 bases from J; junction bases left unmatched: 16. Here the CDR3 reads CASSMGLAGGLQLDNEQFF. The CDR3 DNA sequence: TGTGCCAGTAGTATGGGGTTAGCGGGAGGACTCCAACTAGACAATGAGCAGTTCTTC.

This clonotype was detected a few times. The gene calls are TRBV3-1 and TRBJ1-3; tentatively, D is TRBD1 (5 bases). Germline assignment: CDR1 LGHDT and CDR2 YNNKEL (reference sequence). V dropped 4 bases and J dropped 0 bases, with 10 bases sitting between them. CDR3 size: 15 residues. The CDR3 DNA reads as TGTGCCAGCAGCCTAGGGGCCGACTCTGGAAACACCATATATTTT. It specifies CASSLGADSGNTIYF.

This clonotype has at least ten counts. CDR3 loop: CAWSPDSSGSYGYTF. CDR3 DNA: TGTGCCTGGAGTCCGGACTCCTCAGGGAGCTATGGCTACACCTTC. The rearrangement links TRBV30 to TRBJ1-2, with a tentative D call TRBD1 (5 bases). Germline lookup yields CDR1 GTSNPN and CDR2 SVGIG (reference sequence). The CDR3 has 15 residues. V lost 2 bases and J 4 bases, leaving 17 bases between the germline ends.

This clonotype was observed at least ten times. The genes are TRBV20-1 and TRBJ2-3; tentatively, D is TRBD1 or TRBD2 (6 bases each). Trimming left V 3 bases short and J 9 bases short, with 19 bases between. This CDR3 is 14 amino acids long. CDR1 is DFQATT and CDR2 is SNEGSKA in the germline V gene (reference sequence). The CDR3 nucleotides read TGCAGTGCTAGTGAGCGGGCTAGGGGGTTAACGCAGTATTTT. Translated, it gives CSASERARGLTQYF.

The CDR3 loop reads CASSRQGGFSYNEQFF. CDR3 bases: TGTGCCAGCAGCCGCCAAGGCGGGTTCTCCTACAATGAGCAGTTCTTC. This chain uses TRBV3-1 with TRBJ2-1, with D possibly matching TRBD2 (5 bases). Trimming cost V 4 bases and J 0 bases, with 13 bases left between them. This CDR3 is 16 amino acids long. Germline V gives CDR1 LGHDT, CDR2 YNNKEL (reference sequence).

This clonotype occurred a few times. An end of the junction differs from the germline gene, which may be a read error. The chain joins TRBV27 to TRBJ1-1, with D hard to call. The CDR3 consists of 14 residues. Germline CDR1 reads MNHEY; CDR2 reads SMNVEV (reference sequence). CDR3 sequence reads: CASSLSDPRDEAFF. The DNA for the CDR3 is TGTGCCAGCAGTCTATCAGACCCGAGAGATGAAGCTTTCTTT.

This clonotype was picked up many times. The chain joins TRBV6-2 or TRBV6-3 to TRBJ2-7; D possibly corresponds to TRBD1 (6 bases). CDR3 size: 17 residues. The V end lost 0 bases, the J end lost 3 bases, and 18 bases lay between the germline ends. Germline CDR1 reads MNHEY; CDR2 reads SVGEGT. Written as DNA, the CDR3 is TGTGCCAGCAGTTACTCGTTGACCGCACAGGGTTACTACGAGCAGTACTTC. Its translation: CASSYSLTAQGYYEQYF.

This clonotype has at least ten counts. This rearrangement joins TRBV4-3 to TRBJ1-1; D not certain. This CDR3 is 14 amino acids long. Germline V CDR1 and CDR2: LGHNA, YSLEER. Trimming pared 4 bases from V and 8 bases from J, leaving 17 bases between. CDR3 protein: CASSRRLEVKEAFF. In DNA form, the CDR3 reads TGCGCCAGCAGCCGCCGGCTAGAGGTAAAGGAAGCTTTCTTT.